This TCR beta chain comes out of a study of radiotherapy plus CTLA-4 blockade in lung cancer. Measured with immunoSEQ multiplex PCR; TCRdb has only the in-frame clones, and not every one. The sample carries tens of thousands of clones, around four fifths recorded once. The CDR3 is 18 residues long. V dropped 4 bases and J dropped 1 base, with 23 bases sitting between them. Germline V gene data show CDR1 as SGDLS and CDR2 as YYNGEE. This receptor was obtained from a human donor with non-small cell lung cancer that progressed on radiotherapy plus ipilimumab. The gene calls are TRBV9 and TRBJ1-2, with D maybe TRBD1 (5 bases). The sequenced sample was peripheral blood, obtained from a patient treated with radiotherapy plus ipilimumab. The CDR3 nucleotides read TGTGCCAGCAGCCCCCTTGACAGCCTATTTGCCCTTAACTATGGCTACACCTTC. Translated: CASSPLDSLFALNYGYTF. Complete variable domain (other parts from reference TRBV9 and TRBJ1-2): DSGVTQTPKHLITATGQRVTLRCSPRSGDLSVYWYQQSLDQGLQFLIQYYNGEERAKGNILERFSAQQFPDLHSELNLSSLELGDSALYFCASSPLDSLFALNYGYTFGSGTRLTVV.